The 32 T cell receptor beta chains below were found in one sample sequenced in a study of cytomegalovirus exposure and HLA in healthy donors (dated 2017 in TCRdb). Library preparation used the immunoSEQ multiplex PCR assay. For the multiplex PCR, a mixture combining 60 forward primers for TCR Vbeta segments and 13 reverse primers for TCR Jbeta segments was used. The table was pulled from immuneACCESS by TCRdb, which kept in-frame rearrangements only. Such tables lose some clones; where checked, under half of the loss comes from unresolved V genes, and the rest has no known cause. The sample table holds around 140,000 clones, of which around 70% were seen once. The ten largest clones capture roughly 7% of the sample. Material for sequencing was PBMCs. The receptor set was obtained from a male donor in good health and CMV-seronegative.

The J gene is TRBJ1-4, the V gene TRBV28; TRBD1 aligns across 8 bases. Germline V CDR1 and CDR2: MDHEN, SYDVKM. This CDR3 has 17 amino acids. Germline trimming cut 4 bases from V and 5 bases from J; bases unmatched to any gene: 12. CDR3 in DNA: TGTGCCAGCAGTTCCCAAACCCGACAGGGGATAAATGAAAAACTGTTTTTT. Its protein is CASSSQTRQGINEKLFF.

The rearrangement links TRBV5-1 to TRBJ2-1; 7 nucleotides align to TRBD2. This CDR3 has 15 amino acids. Germline assignment: CDR1 SGHRS and CDR2 YFSETQ. Unmatched junction bases numbered 10, after V lost 7 bases and J lost 3 bases. The CDR3 is CASGKLRGGYNEQFF. Written as DNA, the CDR3 is TGCGCCAGCGGAAAACTACGCGGGGGCTACAATGAGCAGTTCTTC. Using reference TRBV5-1 and TRBJ2-1 for the parts outside the CDR3, the full variable domain is KAGVTQTPRYLIKTRGQQVTLSCSPISGHRSVSWYQQTPGQGLQFLFEYFSETQRNKGNFPGRFSGRQFSNSRSEMNVSTLELGDSALYLCASGKLRGGYNEQFFGPGTRLTVL.

This sequence joins TRBV7-6 and TRBJ1-4; 10 bases map to TRBD1. Germline-derived CDR1 and CDR2 are SGHVS and FNYEAQ. Unmatched junction bases numbered 3, after V lost 4 bases and J lost 7 bases. The CDR3 runs to 14 residues. CDR3 in amino acids: CASSSDRGSEKLFF. The CDR3 nucleotides read TGTGCCAGCAGCTCGGACAGGGGGAGTGAAAAACTGTTTTTT.

The V call is TRBV7-6, the J call TRBJ2-5; 12 bases are a match to TRBD2. CDR1 is SGHVS, CDR2 FNYEAQ, per germline. CDR3 length: 15 amino acids. J was trimmed by 5 bases and V by 4 bases; bases with no gene match: 5. CDR3 nucleotides: TGTGCCAGCAGCTCTACCCTAGCGGGGGGGGAGACCCAGTACTTC. As protein: CASSSTLAGGETQYF.

The chain links TRBV7-8 to TRBJ2-1; 8 positions match TRBD2. The CDR3 is 19 amino acids. V shed 1 base and J 2 bases; nucleotides not matched to a gene: 13. Germline CDR1 is SGHVS and CDR2 is FQNEAQ. The CDR3 reads CASSLVTGLEFRAYNEQFF. The CDR3 coding sequence is TGTGCCAGCAGCTTAGTTACGGGACTAGAATTTCGCGCCTACAATGAGCAGTTCTTC.

On this clone: Within the sample, other DNA sequences also encode this same CDR3. The chain has TRBV5-8 and TRBJ2-5; 11 nucleotides align to TRBD1. The germline gives CDR1 SGHTS, CDR2 YDEGEE. CDR3 length: 15 residues. Losses at the gene ends were 3 bases for V and 4 bases for J; bases not matched to a gene: 5. CDR3: CASSSGQGAGETQYF. The CDR3 bases are TGTGCCAGCAGCTCAGGACAGGGGGCTGGAGAGACCCAGTACTTC.

Of note for this clone: At one end the junction does not follow the germline gene, possibly because of a read error. The chain uses TRBV7-9 and TRBJ2-7, with a possible D match to TRBD2 (7 bases). CDR1 is SEHNR, CDR2 FQNEAQ, per germline (reference sequence). This CDR3 has 13 amino acids. The CDR3 spells CSSSLGGGYEQYF. CDR3 DNA sequence: TGTTCCAGCAGCTTAGGGGGGGGATACGAGCAGTACTTC. The entire variable domain, with the rest obtained from reference TRBV7-9 and TRBJ2-7, is as follows: DTGVSQNPRHKITKRGQNVTFRCDPISEHNRLYWYRQTLGQGPEFLTYFQNEAQLEKSRLLSDRFSAERPKGSFSTLEIQRTEQGDSAMYLCSSSLGGGYEQYFGPGTRLTVT.

V and J are TRBV6-5 and TRBJ2-1; 13 bases fit TRBD2. Unmatched junction bases numbered 3, after V lost 6 bases and J lost 4 bases. There are 15 residues in the CDR3. CDR1 is MNHEY and CDR2 is SVGAGI in the germline V gene. CDR3 amino acids: CASRRTSGSYNEQFF. Written as DNA, the CDR3 is TGTGCCAGCAGACGGACTAGCGGGAGTTACAATGAGCAGTTCTTC.

The gene calls are TRBV6-4 and TRBJ1-2, with D perhaps TRBD1 (6 bases). This CDR3 has 15 amino acids. The germline gives CDR1 MRHNA, CDR2 SNTAGT. Trimming took off 5 bases at V and 4 bases at J, with 17 bases between the two ends. CDR3 DNA: TGTGCCAGCAGTATGGATGGGGGCGGTAGCTATGGCTACACCTTC. As protein: CASSMDGGGSYGYTF.

The chain couples TRBV4-2 to TRBJ1-5; 9 bases line up with TRBD1. The CDR3 consists of 14 residues. The V gene end was trimmed by 4 bases and the J gene end by 11 bases; junction bases not matched to a gene: 9. The germline gives CDR1 LGHNA, CDR2 YNFKEQ. The CDR3 DNA follows: TGTGCCAGCAGCCCCCGGACAGGGGACGCGGCCCAGCATTTT. The encoded protein is CASSPRTGDAAQHF.

The chain employs TRBV18 and TRBJ2-3, with 9 nucleotides matching TRBD2. This CDR3 spans 16 amino acids. Germline V gives CDR1 KGHSH, CDR2 LQKENI. The V and J ends lost 3 bases and 0 bases, in that order; junction bases with no gene match: 4. CDR3 region: CASSPRLAASTDTQYF. CDR3 in DNA: TGTGCCAGCTCACCTAGACTAGCGGCTAGCACAGATACGCAGTATTTT. Full variable domain (outside the CDR3, taken from reference TRBV18 and TRBJ2-3): NAGVMQNPRHLVRRRGQEARLRCSPMKGHSHVYWYRQLPEEGLKFMVYLQKENIIDESGMPKERFSAEFPKEGPSILRIQQVVRGDSAAYFCASSPRLAASTDTQYFGPGTRLTVL.

V usage is TRBV2 and J usage is TRBJ2-5; TRBD2 matches 11 bases. This CDR3 comprises 14 residues. CDR1 is SNHLY, CDR2 FYNNEI, per germline. V gave up 4 bases and J gave up 4 bases; unmatched junction bases: 2. CDR3 bases: TGTGCCAGCAGTGTAGCGGGGGGGCTAGAGACCCAGTACTTC. This codes for CASSVAGGLETQYF. The variable domain in full, completed from reference TRBV2 and TRBJ2-5, reads EPEVTQTPSHQVTQMGQEVILRCVPISNHLYFYWYRQILGQKVEFLVSFYNNEISEKSEIFDDQFSVERPDGSNFTLKIRSTKLEDSAMYFCASSVAGGLETQYFGPGTRLLVL.

The chain combines TRBV7-8 with TRBJ1-2; D is undetermined. The V gene lost 3 bases and the J gene lost 3 bases, with 11 bases spanning the gap. CDR1 SGHVS and CDR2 FQNEAQ come from the germline V gene. This CDR3 comprises 14 residues. CDR3 coding DNA: TGTGCCAGCAGCTTTCGGGGTTCTTACTATGGCTACACCTTC. This sequence encodes CASSFRGSYYGYTF. Filled out from reference TRBV7-8 and TRBJ1-2, the complete variable domain reads GAGVSQSPRYKVAKRGQDVALRCDPISGHVSLFWYQQALGQGPEFLTYFQNEAQLDKSGLPSDRFFAERPEGSVSTLKIQRTQQEDSAVYLCASSFRGSYYGYTFGSGTRLTVV.

The gene calls are TRBV11-2 and TRBJ2-2; TRBD2 matches at 7 bases. The CDR3 loop spans 19 amino acids. CDR1 and CDR2 (germline): SGHAT, FQNNGV. Losses at the gene ends were 5 bases for V and 5 bases for J; bases not matched to a gene: 20. The CDR3 protein is CASSRREMSGVFITGELFF. The CDR3, as DNA: TGTGCCAGCAGCCGCCGCGAGATGAGCGGGGTGTTTATAACCGGGGAGCTGTTTTTT.

The J gene is TRBJ1-5, the V gene TRBV28; D possibly corresponds to TRBD1 (6 bases). Per germline, CDR1 MDHEN and CDR2 SYDVKM. The CDR3 extends over 19 amino acids. Trimming took 4 bases from V and 1 from J, leaving 23 bases between them. The CDR3 bases are TGTGCCAGCAGTTCACGGGGGGCAGGGACGCTTAAGAGCAATCAGCCCCAGCATTTT. This translates into CASSSRGAGTLKSNQPQHF.

The chain is built from TRBV2 and TRBJ2-6; D is unresolved. Germline CDR1 and CDR2: SNHLY and FYNNEI. The CDR3 contains 13 residues. V gave up 5 bases and J gave up 2 bases, with 4 bases separating them. In DNA form, the CDR3 reads TGTGCCAGCAGTCAGACTGGGGCCAACGTCCTGACTTTC. Its protein product is CASSQTGANVLTF.

This clone occurred a few times. This chain joins TRBV27 and TRBJ2-7; 9 nucleotides match TRBD1. The CDR3 has 15 amino acids. The germline V gene has CDR1 MNHEY and CDR2 SMNVEV (reference sequence). V was pared by 4 bases and J by 0 bases, with 4 bases of the junction left unmatched. The CDR3 protein is CASSSRTGASYEQYF. In DNA, the CDR3 is TGTGCCAGCAGTTCCCGGACAGGGGCCTCCTACGAGCAGTACTTC.

The chain recombines TRBV30 with TRBJ2-7; 8 bases line up with TRBD1. There are 15 residues in the CDR3. Germline-derived CDR1 and CDR2 are GTSNPN and SVGIG (reference sequence). V lost 3 bases to trimming and J lost 0 bases; unmatched junction nucleotides: 7. The CDR3 here is CAWRLGQVSSYEQYF. CDR3 coding DNA: TGTGCCTGGAGATTGGGACAGGTATCCTCCTACGAGCAGTACTTC.

The chain uses TRBV19 and TRBJ1-3; D remains ambiguous. Germline V gene sequence: CDR1 LNHDA, CDR2 SQIVND (reference sequence). This CDR3 region has 13 residues. The V end was cut by 4 bases, the J end by 2 bases, with 6 bases between. The CDR3 region is CASSRSPGNTIYF. DNA for the CDR3: TGTGCCAGTAGTAGGAGTCCTGGAAACACCATATATTTT.

The V gene is TRBV30, the J gene TRBJ2-7; 8 positions agree with TRBD1. With 7 bases clipped from V and 2 bases from J, the junction kept 7 bases outside the gene matches. The CDR3 runs to 13 residues. Germline CDR1 and CDR2: GTSNPN and SVGIG (reference sequence). The CDR3 coding sequence is TGTGCCTATGGACAGGGCGGAACCTACGAGCAGTACTTC. Translating gives CAYGQGGTYEQYF.

The chain carries TRBV14 and TRBJ1-1; possibly TRBD1 for D (5 bases). The V and J ends lost 5 bases and 4 bases respectively, with 11 bases between them. CDR1 and CDR2 from the germline V gene are SGHDN and FVKESK. The CDR3 length is 13 residues. The CDR3 DNA is TGTGCCAGCAGCTTACGACAGTTCACTGAAGCTTTCTTT. This gives the protein CASSLRQFTEAFF.

The V call is TRBV9, the J call TRBJ2-7; 12 nucleotides agree with TRBD1. Germline V gives CDR1 SGDLS, CDR2 YYNGEE. V trimming: 2 bases; J trimming: 4 bases; junction bases outside the gene matches: 4. The CDR3 spans 15 residues. The CDR3 reads CASSVGQGAGYEQYF. Written as DNA, the CDR3 is TGTGCCAGCAGCGTGGGACAGGGGGCAGGGTACGAGCAGTACTTC.

This clone was picked up a small number of times. V is TRBV4-1 and J is TRBJ1-4; D remains unclear. Germline V gives CDR1 MGHRA, CDR2 YSYEKL. Deletions cut 1 base from V and 4 bases from J, with 7 bases between. CDR3 length equals 14 residues. The CDR3 spells CASSQGSINEKLFF. As DNA, the CDR3 is TGCGCCAGCAGCCAAGGAAGCATTAATGAAAAACTGTTTTTT.

The chain combines TRBV4-2 with TRBJ1-1; no definite D call. The germline gives CDR1 LGHNA, CDR2 YNFKEQ. V lost 2 bases and J 2 bases, leaving 15 bases between the germline ends. This CDR3 is built from 16 residues. The CDR3 nucleotides are TGTGCCAGCAGCCAACTAAAGGAGGCAGTAAACACTGAAGCTTTCTTT. This codes for CASSQLKEAVNTEAFF.

This chain uses TRBV19 with TRBJ2-1; 11 nucleotides align to TRBD2. The CDR3 sequence is 16 residues long. Germline V lookup: CDR1 LNHDA, CDR2 SQIVND (reference sequence). J gave up 8 bases and V 5 bases, and 11 bases lay outside the gene matches. The CDR3 DNA sequence: TGTGCCAGTAGTGGATCGACGACTAGCGGGGTCCATGAGCAGTTCTTC. It is translated as CASSGSTTSGVHEQFF.

This clone was seen a handful of times. The rearrangement joins TRBV7-9 to TRBJ1-2, with D unresolved. This CDR3 has 13 amino acids. V dropped 2 bases and J dropped 3 bases, with 7 bases sitting between them. CDR1 is SEHNR and CDR2 is FQNEAQ in the germline V gene (reference sequence). The CDR3 protein is CASSLFRDYGYTF. In nucleotides, the CDR3 is TGTGCCAGCAGCTTATTTCGAGACTATGGCTACACCTTC. Looking up the rest from reference TRBV7-9 and TRBJ1-2 gives the full variable domain: DTGVSQNPRHKITKRGQNVTFRCDPISEHNRLYWYRQTLGQGPEFLTYFQNEAQLEKSRLLSDRFSAERPKGSFSTLEIQRTEQGDSAMYLCASSLFRDYGYTFGSGTRLTVV.

The rearrangement links TRBV6-6 to TRBJ2-7, with D perhaps matching TRBD1 (6 bases). The CDR3 has 15 amino acids. Trimming pared 7 bases from V and 1 base from J, leaving 17 bases between. Germline assignment: CDR1 MNHNY and CDR2 SVGAGI (reference sequence). CDR3 bases: TGTGCCAGCACCGTTGACCCACAGGGATCCTACGAGCAGTACTTC. Residues: CASTVDPQGSYEQYF.

For the CDR3, the DNA is TGTGCCAGCAGCTTGTGGGGAGGGGGACCAAAATCCTACGAGCAGTACTTC. It specifies CASSLWGGGPKSYEQYF. This sequence joins TRBV5-4 and TRBJ2-7; D is perhaps TRBD2 (7 bases). The CDR3 sequence is 17 residues long. V was cut by 1 base and J by 1 base, with 18 bases left in between. CDR1 SGHNT and CDR2 YYREEE come from the germline V gene (reference sequence).

CDR3 in amino acids: CASSSPYRGNTEAFF. CDR3 sequence (DNA): TGTGCCAGCAGTTCCCCCTACAGGGGGAACACTGAAGCTTTCTTT. The genes are TRBV28 and TRBJ1-1, with 7 nucleotides matching TRBD1. Trimming took 4 bases from V and 1 from J; bases not matched to a gene: 6. Germline V gene sequence: CDR1 MDHEN, CDR2 SYDVKM. There are 15 residues in the CDR3.

The chain employs TRBV30 and TRBJ2-1, with D possibly being TRBD1 (6 bases). The germline V gene encodes CDR1 GTSNPN and CDR2 SVGIG (reference sequence). V was shortened by 4 bases and J by 1 base, with 11 bases between the two germline ends. The CDR3 extends over 14 amino acids. CDR3 sequence: CAWKRGSSYNEQFF. CDR3 nucleotide sequence: TGTGCCTGGAAAAGGGGGAGTTCCTACAATGAGCAGTTCTTC. Full variable domain (remainder filled in from reference TRBV30 and TRBJ2-1): SQTIHQWPATLVQPVGSPLSLECTVEGTSNPNLYWYRQAAGRGLQLLFYSVGIGQISSEVPQNLSASRPQDRQFILSSKKLLLSDSGFYLCAWKRGSSYNEQFFGPGTRLTVL.

V usage is TRBV28 and J usage is TRBJ2-5; TRBD1 aligns across 7 bases. The junction had 6 bases not matched to a gene; V was cut back by 4 bases and J by 4 bases. Per germline, CDR1 MDHEN and CDR2 SYDVKM. The length of the CDR3 is 14 residues. In nucleotides, the CDR3 is TGTGCCAGCAGTTCACAGGGGATCGGAGAGACCCAGTACTTC. Protein sequence: CASSSQGIGETQYF.

J is TRBJ2-7 and V is TRBV4-1, with D maybe TRBD2 (6 bases). Germline V gives CDR1 MGHRA, CDR2 YSYEKL. The CDR3 extends over 14 amino acids. V was pared by 3 bases and J by 3 bases, with 12 bases between. The CDR3 DNA is TGCGCCAGCAGCCACATAACTAGCAACTACGAGCAGTACTTC. This encodes CASSHITSNYEQYF.